This note documents a single TCR beta chain sequence. Its antigen target is currently unknown. No base quality values were provided; no much bigger clone lies one nucleotide off. Systemically healthy Caucasian individuals from Russia, roughly 40 in total and aged about 6 to 100 years, were included as donors. Each donor gave ten milliliters of peripheral blood, collected into EDTA-treated Vacutainer tubes. Ficoll-Paque density-gradient centrifugation was used to isolate PBMCs, with at least 7 million per sample. Total RNA, at least 6 micrograms per sample, was extracted from PBMCs with Trizol reagent. For every donor, flow cytometry on a PBMC aliquot measured the percentage of naive CD45RAhigh/CD27high T cells. This sample was taken from a study of blood T cells in healthy people across ages (dated by TCRdb to the mid-2010s). In terms of the full investigation: In model experiments, template switching captured roughly one uniquely barcoded TCR beta cDNA molecule for every two T cells. To track age-related changes in TCR beta repertoire diversity, the study relied on deep sequencing normalized with unique cDNA molecular identifiers. To avoid experimental bias, donors of different ages were spread randomly across the sequencing lanes. Two additional independent replicas of 1 million unique cDNA reads from the same blood draw were analyzed for two donors (one aged 18 to 30 and one aged 80 or older). Four age groups were formed from the donors: young (average around 15 years), middle-aged (approximately 40), aged (approximately 60) and long-lived (approximately 80). Beyond this particular receptor, the publication reports: Compared with the aged group, the long-lived group had more naive CD4+ T cells, fewer expanded clones and increased TCR diversity, suggesting age selection. Total diversity estimates from one million sequenced T cells were considered lower bounds and underestimates. Since profiling was done on bulk unsorted PBMCs, naive and antigen-experienced compartments could not be conclusively compared. Donor CMV infection status was unknown, potentially confounding age-related changes in expanded clonotypes. Observed TCR beta diversity per million T cells fell roughly linearly with age, and a significant reduction was already apparent by age around 36. A strong correlation was found between observed TCR beta diversity and the percentage of naive T cells measured by flow cytometry.

Libraries were constructed by 5' RACE. The instrument given in TCRdb is Illumina HiSeq 2500. The second PCR ran for about 7 to 11 cycles and used a J-beta primer mix along with a sample-barcoded 5' primer. Each TCR beta cDNA molecule received a unique molecular identifier from a template-switch 5' adaptor carrying 12 random nucleotides. At least 2.5 million CDR3-containing paired-end reads were obtained from each sample. First-strand cDNA was synthesized from all RNA with the Mint cDNA synthesis kit, primed by a TRBC-specific oligonucleotide. All cDNA was treated with uracil-DNA glycosylase and then went through a first 18-cycle PCR with the universal primers M1SS and BC2_uni_R. Turning to the authors' computational methods: Each sample was normalized by randomly selecting 1 million high-quality reads, each carrying a distinct molecular identifier. Reads sharing molecular identifiers were discarded rather than binned into consensus sequences. CDR3 identification, clonotype clustering and error correction used MiTCR with a Q25 quality threshold and the strictest error-elimination algorithm. A nonparametric unseen species model using Euler transformation provided a lower-bound estimate of total TCR beta diversity. TCRdb reprocessing: public reads trimmed at Q25 with fastp, clones called with MiXCR, in-frame beta chains kept. For every CDR3 protein sequence, its rows merge into one entry that carries the most common genes and DNA. The V and J calls here are based on TCRdb, not the publication. The sample table records approximately 1,000,000 distinct CDR3 sequences; around 45% of these occur just once. 15% to 20% of the sample is in the top ten clones.

From a lookup of the germline V gene (reference sequence), CDR1 and CDR2 are DFQATT and SNEGSKA. From V the trimming removes 0 bases and from J it removes 1 base, while the gene matches leave 4 bases of the junction unaccounted for. From the cysteine through the phenylalanine, the CDR3 covers 15 amino acids. Just CDR3 DNA is preserved here, 45 bases in frame from base 1. Sequenced material: blood. Here the chain combines TRBV20-1 and TRBJ2-7; 9 middle bases align to TRBD2. The TCR was taken from a woman aged 60 to 75 in good health. DNA sequence: TGCAGTGCTAGAGATAGGGCGGGAGGGTCCTACGAGCAGTACTTC. Protein translation: CSARDRAGGSYEQYF.